This T cell receptor beta chain was identified during a study of human versus mouse CDR3 diversity and MHC coevolution. Study details: immunoSEQ was reported to reach one in 200,000 T cells sensitivity. Regarding the study as a whole: Humans had the largest estimated TCR beta repertoire, 1.5 million to 2 million clonotypes. Most of the three human donors had the lowest clonal inequality.

Naive CD4 T cells, CD45RO-negative and CD62L-positive, were flow-sorted from PBMCs. Worth noting for this clone: Its antigen is not known.

Germline V gives CDR1 SGDLS, CDR2 YYNGEE. The trim removed 4 bases at V and 3 bases at J, leaving 5 bases unmatched. The CDR3 runs to 14 residues. The method was immunoSEQ multiplex PCR; TCRdb's version includes in-frame clones alone and lacks a portion of them. The sample lists about 73,000 clones, 80% to 95% occurring once. This sequence originates from a person aged 30 to 69 in good health. This sequence joins TRBV9 and TRBJ1-1, with 8 bases identical to TRBD1. Sequencing was carried out using naive CD4+ T cells from blood. This sample's subset: CD45RO-negative CD62L-positive naive CD4 T cells. CDR3 DNA sequence: TGTGCCAGCAGCACGGACAGGGAAGACACTGAAGCTTTCTTT. Residues: CASSTDREDTEAFF.